The source of this T cell receptor (beta chain) is a study of Ad26.COV2.S vaccination and SARS-CoV-2 variants. The CDR3 extends over 14 amino acids. With 4 bases clipped from V and 5 bases from J, the junction kept 4 bases outside the gene matches. CDR1 is SNHLY, CDR2 FYNNEI, per germline. Treatment specified: around 19 received Ad26.COV2.S at low or high dose, single or two shots; five or six received placebo; per-sample allocation not given. Sampling was done on day 63 after the first vaccine or placebo injection. Libraries were prepared by immunoSEQ multiplex PCR; TCRdb keeps only in-frame clonotypes and omits some of them. The sample lists roughly 350,000 clones; around 89% were seen once.

The origin of this receptor is a person aged 18 to 59 who received the Ad26.COV2.S COVID-19 vaccine or a placebo. J is TRBJ1-2 and V is TRBV2, with TRBD1 matching 10 bases. Here the sequenced sample was peripheral blood, taken in a trial of Ad26.COV2.S vaccine versus placebo. CDR3 DNA sequence: TGTGCCAGCAGTGTCTTGGGACAGGGGTATGGCTACACCTTC. It translates to CASSVLGQGYGYTF.